The 21 T cell receptor beta chains below all came from one sample that was sequenced in a study of beta chain features in type 1 diabetes. Their antigen targets remain unknown. General observations from the study: Moderate but significant shortening of TCRB CDR3s was recorded in all four CD4+ subsets from Type 1 diabetes patients.

Expressed TCRB transcripts were sequenced because the isolated RNA had all been reverse transcribed beforehand. Sequenced by immunoSEQ multiplex PCR; TCRdb stores in-frame clones only, minus some. The sample yields about 23,000 clones, under 60% seen once. Sequencing was performed on stem cell memory CD4+ T cells from blood. These receptors originate from a man in his late teens or twenties with type 1 diabetes.

This clone has just a few counts. The CDR3 loop reads CASIPYRGRETQYF. For the CDR3, the DNA is TGTGCCAGCATCCCCTACAGGGGGCGGGAGACCCAGTACTTC. The V gene is TRBV28, the J gene TRBJ2-5, with TRBD1 identical over 9 bases. The CDR3 length is 14 residues. The trim removed 7 bases at V and 5 bases at J, leaving 8 bases unmatched. The V gene's germline CDR1 is MDHEN and CDR2 SYDVKM.

This clone turned up a few times. The CDR3 bases are TGTGCCAGCTCACCGCCAGGGGTGAGAGAGACCCAGTACTTC. Its translation is CASSPPGVRETQYF. The rearrangement uses TRBV18 and TRBJ2-5; tentative D call: TRBD1 (6 bases). CDR3 length equals 14 residues. CDR1 is KGHSH and CDR2 is LQKENI in the germline V gene. The V end lost 3 bases, the J end lost 4 bases, and 12 bases lay between the germline ends. Full variable domain (rest looked up from reference TRBV18 and TRBJ2-5): NAGVMQNPRHLVRRRGQEARLRCSPMKGHSHVYWYRQLPEEGLKFMVYLQKENIIDESGMPKERFSAEFPKEGPSILRIQQVVRGDSAAYFCASSPPGVRETQYFGPGTRLLVL.

The sample holds a few counts of this clone. The rearrangement joins TRBV11-3 to TRBJ1-2; D is undetermined. The ends were cut back, 0 bases at V and 4 bases at J, with 3 bases in the middle. Per germline, CDR1 SGHNT and CDR2 YENEEA. CDR3 length equals 12 residues. CDR3 protein: CASSLDGYGYTF. CDR3 sequence (DNA): TGTGCCAGCAGCTTAGACGGCTATGGCTACACCTTC.

The chain uses TRBV5-4 and TRBJ2-3, with TRBD2 matching over 7 bases. Germline CDR1 and CDR2: SGHNT and YYREEE (reference sequence). The CDR3 totals 14 residues. J was trimmed by 6 bases and V by 4 bases; bases with no gene match: 8. This CDR3 reads CASSLQAGPDTQYF. In nucleotides, the CDR3 is TGTGCCAGCAGCCTTCAAGCGGGGCCGGATACGCAGTATTTT.

The rearrangement uses TRBV5-4 and TRBJ2-6, with 8 bases identical to TRBD1. The V segment lost 4 bases and the J segment 0 bases; nucleotides outside the gene matches: 3. Germline V gives CDR1 SGHNT, CDR2 YYREEE (reference sequence). The CDR3 sequence is 16 residues long. The CDR3 loop reads CASSPTGASGANVLTF. Written as DNA, the CDR3 is TGTGCCAGCAGCCCGACAGGGGCCTCTGGGGCCAACGTCCTGACTTTC. Full variable domain (outside the CDR3, taken from reference TRBV5-4 and TRBJ2-6): ETGVTQSPTHLIKTRGQQVTLRCSSQSGHNTVSWYQQALGQGPQFIFQYYREEENGRGNFPPRFSGLQFPNYSSELNVNALELDDSALYLCASSPTGASGANVLTFGAGSRLTVL.

The CDR3 nucleotides are TGTGCCAGCAGTTTTCGGTTCCAGCGGGGGGGCCAAGAGACCCAGTACTTC. The encoded protein is CASSFRFQRGGQETQYF. This chain connects TRBV28 to TRBJ2-5; 10 bases line up with TRBD2. Trimming at V came to 3 bases and at J to 1 base, leaving 8 bases not matched to a gene. CDR1 and CDR2 (germline): MDHEN, SYDVKM. The CDR3 is 17 amino acids.

The V call is TRBV28, the J call TRBJ1-1; D perhaps matches TRBD1 (6 bases). This CDR3 region has 14 residues. CDR1 and CDR2 (germline): MDHEN, SYDVKM. The V end was cut by 5 bases, the J end by 7 bases, with 17 bases between. The CDR3, as DNA: TGTGCCAGCAGTCGCCGGACAGCAACCCTTGAAGCTTTCTTT. This sequence encodes CASSRRTATLEAFF.

The V call is TRBV29-1, the J call TRBJ2-7; 11 positions agree with TRBD1. The J segment lost 4 bases and the V segment lost 6 bases, leaving 5 bases of the junction unmatched. This CDR3 contains 13 residues. In germline, CDR1 is SQVTM, CDR2 ANQGSEA. CDR3 nucleotide sequence: TGCAGCGTCGGACAGGGGGCTGATTACGAGCAGTACTTC. Translated: CSVGQGADYEQYF.

This clone was observed a few times. CDR3 amino acids: CASSPMQGRETQYF. In DNA form, the CDR3 reads TGTGCCAGCAGCCCGATGCAGGGCAGGGAGACCCAGTACTTC. The rearrangement joins TRBV11-2 to TRBJ2-5, with TRBD1 as a possible D gene (5 bases). The CDR3 has 14 amino acids. Germline loops: CDR1 SGHAT, CDR2 FQNNGV. Trimming took 5 bases from V and 5 from J, leaving 15 bases between them.

The chain links TRBV30 to TRBJ1-5; D is unclear. This CDR3 has 12 amino acids. The germline gives CDR1 GTSNPN, CDR2 SVGIG (reference sequence). Trimming removed 2 bases from V and 3 bases from J, with 5 bases in between. The CDR3 bases are TGTGCCTGGAGTAACTACAATCAGCCCCAGCATTTT. Protein: CAWSNYNQPQHF.

The chain links TRBV20-1 to TRBJ2-1, with D uncertain. Trimming left V 3 bases short and J 8 bases short, with 5 bases between. Germline V gene lookup returns CDR1 DFQATT and CDR2 SNEGSKA (reference sequence). There are 10 residues in the CDR3. The chain's CDR3 is CSASPDEQFF. DNA for the CDR3: TGCAGTGCTAGCCCCGATGAGCAGTTCTTC.

This clone showed up just a few times. The CDR3 DNA reads TGTGCCTGGATGGGGGGTGAAAAACTGTTTTTT. Residues: CAWMGGEKLFF. The V call is TRBV30, the J call TRBJ1-4; possible D gene TRBD1, 5 bases. The CDR3 spans 11 residues. Trimming stripped 4 bases from V and 7 bases from J, with 7 bases between. Germline V gives CDR1 GTSNPN, CDR2 SVGIG (reference sequence).

The rearrangement joins TRBV11-3 to TRBJ2-5; the D gene is possibly TRBD1 (5 bases). In germline, CDR1 is SGHNT, CDR2 YENEEA. The V end lost 1 base, the J end lost 2 bases, and 8 bases lay between the germline ends. CDR3 length: 14 amino acids. The CDR3 DNA is TGTGCCAGCAGCTTAGGGGGCTTTCAAGAGACCCAGTACTTC. Its translation is CASSLGGFQETQYF.

The rearrangement uses TRBV28 and TRBJ1-3; perhaps TRBD1 as D (5 bases). This CDR3 spans 11 amino acids. Per the germline V gene, CDR1 is MDHEN and CDR2 is SYDVKM. Between the trimmed V and J ends, which lost 8 bases and 4 bases, there was a span of 6 bases. The CDR3 here is CASWGGNTIYF. The CDR3 region has the DNA TGTGCCAGCTGGGGCGGAAACACCATATATTTT.

The V and J genes are TRBV19 and TRBJ1-5; no firm D call. Trimming stripped 3 bases from V and 6 bases from J, with 12 bases between. Germline lookup yields CDR1 LNHDA and CDR2 SQIVND (reference sequence). The CDR3 extends over 14 amino acids. CDR3 nucleotide sequence: TGTGCCAGTAGTATGGGCACGTCCAGTCAGCCCCAGCATTTT. It encodes CASSMGTSSQPQHF.

This clone was seen more than once but under ten times. V gene TRBV23-1 combines with J gene TRBJ1-5, with a possible D match to TRBD1 (6 bases). TRBV23-1 has ORF status, its function being uncertain. V was trimmed by 6 bases and J by 9 bases, leaving 9 bases between them. The CDR3 totals 11 residues. The CDR3: CASSPGVPQHF. CDR3 coding DNA: TGCGCCAGCAGCCCAGGGGTGCCCCAGCATTTT.

This clone was detected only once. V is TRBV27 and J is TRBJ2-7, with TRBD1 matching over 9 bases. The CDR3 consists of 14 residues. Germline CDR1 MNHEY, CDR2 SMNVEV (reference sequence). Trimming at V came to 5 bases and at J to 3 bases, leaving 5 bases not matched to a gene. The CDR3 is CASSQGDRVYEQYF. DNA for the CDR3: TGTGCCAGCAGTCAAGGGGACAGGGTCTACGAGCAGTACTTC.

J is TRBJ2-5 and V is TRBV7-2, with D uncertain. The J call may be faulty, since TRBJ2-7 better matches the DNA end. Germline values: CDR1 SGHTA, CDR2 FQGNSA. The CDR3 has 13 residues. CDR3 sequence reads: CASSLESHYEQYF. The CDR3, as DNA: TGTGCCAGCAGCTTAGAATCCCATTACGAGCAGTACTTC.

This sequence joins TRBV2 and TRBJ2-1; tentative D call: TRBD1 (6 bases). This CDR3 has 12 residues. The V end was cut by 6 bases, the J end by 10 bases, with 13 bases between. Germline V gene lookup returns CDR1 SNHLY and CDR2 FYNNEI. In DNA, the CDR3 is TGTGCCAGCAGCGGAGGCAGGGGCGAGCAGTTCTTC. Its translation: CASSGGRGEQFF.

This clone appeared a single time. The rearrangement joins TRBV4-3 to TRBJ2-3, with D unclear. The CDR3 consists of 13 residues. Trimming removed 2 bases at V and 3 bases at J, with 6 bases between. The germline V gene has CDR1 LGHNA and CDR2 YSLEER. CDR3 sequence reads: CASSQQRTDTQYF. The CDR3 DNA sequence: TGCGCCAGCAGCCAACAGAGGACAGATACGCAGTATTTT.

V and J are TRBV27 and TRBJ2-7, with 11 positions matching TRBD2. The CDR3 spans 15 residues. From germline, CDR1 is MNHEY and CDR2 SMNVEV (reference sequence). The V gene end was trimmed by 4 bases and the J gene end by 4 bases; junction bases not matched to a gene: 6. Here the CDR3 reads CASSYSGRAEYEQYF. The CDR3 DNA sequence: TGTGCCAGCAGTTATAGCGGGAGGGCCGAATACGAGCAGTACTTC.